The 27 T cell receptor beta chains reported below all come from one sample, sequenced in a study of T-cell reconstitution after alpha-beta-depleted transplantation in children. Unique molecular identifiers were incorporated into the prepared TCRbeta library. TCRdb reprocessed the PCR reads via MiXCR and lists one record per CDR3 protein. The repertoire holds about 230,000 distinct CDR3 sequences, with 9% to 10% as singletons. The sequences come from PBMCs from the stem cell graft donor, collected from the stem cell graft. Every receptor here comes from a human donor who donated a stem cell graft to a child with SCID.

This clonotype has ten or more counts. The chain carries TRBV7-6 and TRBJ1-1, with 7 bases matching TRBD1. Trimming took 1 base from V and 4 from J; bases not matched to a gene: 6. The CDR3 has 15 amino acids. Germline V lookup: CDR1 SGHVS, CDR2 FNYEAQ. This CDR3 reads CASSLEISGGTEAFF. DNA of the CDR3: TGTGCCAGCAGCTTAGAGATATCAGGGGGCACTGAAGCTTTCTTT. Complete variable domain (other parts from reference TRBV7-6 and TRBJ1-1): GAGVSQSPRYKVTKRGQDVALRCDPISGHVSLYWYRQALGQGPEFLTYFNYEAQQDKSGLPNDRFSAERPEGSISTLTIQRTEQRDSAMYRCASSLEISGGTEAFFGQGTRLTVV.

Many counts were recorded for this clonotype. The rearrangement joins TRBV12-3 or TRBV12-4 to TRBJ2-7; D unresolved. CDR3 length equals 12 residues. V was cut by 3 bases and J by 4 bases, with 7 bases left in between. As DNA, the CDR3 is TGTGCCAGCAGTTTCGCCCCATACGAGCAGTACTTC. It encodes CASSFAPYEQYF.

This clonotype was counted only a few times. This chain uses TRBV25-1 with TRBJ2-7, with 10 bases lining up with TRBD1. The CDR3 consists of 16 residues. Trimming took 3 bases from V and 2 from J; bases not matched to a gene: 7. Per the germline V gene, CDR1 is MGHDK and CDR2 is SYGVNS. As DNA, the CDR3 is TGTGCCAGCAGTGATCGAGACAGGGGGCAAACCTACGAGCAGTACTTC. Its protein product is CASSDRDRGQTYEQYF.

As to this clonotype: A read error may be the cause here, since a much bigger clone is one base away. The CDR3 carries no conserved terminal phenylalanine or tryptophan, so it likely arises from a read error. The gene calls are TRBV7-9 and TRBJ1-2; 9 nucleotides agree with TRBD1. The junction had 4 bases not matched to a gene; V was cut back by 5 bases and J by 6 bases. From germline, CDR1 is SEHNR and CDR2 FQNEAQ (reference sequence). The CDR3 is 13 residues long. For the CDR3, the DNA is TGTGCCAGCAGCAGAGGACAGGGGAATGGCTACACCATC. Residues: CASSRGQGNGYTI.

There are many counts of this clonotype. The rearrangement uses TRBV12-3 or TRBV12-4 and TRBJ1-4; 10 bases line up with TRBD1. The CDR3 length is 18 residues. Trimming removed 6 bases from V and 6 bases from J; junction bases left unmatched: 16. CDR3 region: CASSPGPGQGPSDEKLFF. In DNA form, the CDR3 reads TGTGCCAGCAGCCCCGGACCGGGACAGGGGCCTTCGGATGAAAAACTGTTTTTT.

This clonotype was counted many times. This chain uses TRBV7-2 with TRBJ2-7, with 8 nucleotides matching TRBD1. There are 15 residues in the CDR3. The junction had 5 bases not matched to a gene; V was cut back by 0 bases and J by 4 bases. Germline V gives CDR1 SGHTA, CDR2 FQGNSA. The CDR3 nucleotides read TGTGCCAGCAGCTTAGCATGGGACAGGACTTACGAGCAGTACTTC. Protein: CASSLAWDRTYEQYF.

This clonotype was seen at least ten times. The chain has TRBV20-1 and TRBJ1-2; D unclear. CDR3 length: 12 residues. In germline, CDR1 is DFQATT, CDR2 SNEGSKA (reference sequence). Here the CDR3 reads CSPEDGNYGYTF. The CDR3 bases are TGCAGCCCCGAGGACGGAAACTATGGCTACACCTTC.

This clonotype was observed a few times. V usage is TRBV11-2 and J usage is TRBJ2-5, with 8 bases that match TRBD2. Germline V gene data show CDR1 as SGHAT and CDR2 as FQNNGV. V was clipped by 4 bases and J by 5 bases; unmatched bases: 6. The CDR3 has 14 residues. CDR3 residues: CASSSFGLAETQYF. For the CDR3, the DNA is TGTGCCAGCAGCTCATTCGGACTAGCCGAGACCCAGTACTTC.

At least ten counts were recorded for this clonotype. The chain links TRBV18 to TRBJ2-5; no clear D. The CDR3 has 13 residues. Germline-derived CDR1 and CDR2 are KGHSH and LQKENI. Trimming removed 0 bases at V and 4 bases at J, with 6 bases between. CDR3: CASSPPMRETQYF. In nucleotides, the CDR3 is TGTGCCAGCTCACCACCGATGCGAGAGACCCAGTACTTC.

This clonotype was picked up many times. The chain carries TRBV20-1 and TRBJ2-7, with 7 bases identical to TRBD1. V shed 3 bases and J 7 bases; nucleotides not matched to a gene: 9. CDR1 is DFQATT and CDR2 is SNEGSKA in the germline V gene (reference sequence). The CDR3 is 13 residues long. The CDR3, as DNA: TGCAGTGCTAGGACAGGGTCTCTGGAAGAGCAGTACTTC. Its translation is CSARTGSLEEQYF.

This clonotype was picked up many times. Written as DNA, the CDR3 is TGTGCCAGCAGCCAAGATACCCTACGGGAACGAGGCTACACCTTC. Encoded protein: CASSQDTLRERGYTF. V is TRBV3-1 and J is TRBJ1-2; D is ambiguous. Germline CDR1 is LGHDT and CDR2 is YNNKEL (reference sequence). V was clipped by 0 bases and J by 8 bases, with 16 bases between them. The CDR3 length is 15 residues.

The V gene is TRBV3-1, the J gene TRBJ1-2; TRBD1 agrees at 8 bases. CDR3 length: 15 amino acids. V lost 4 bases, J lost 2 bases, and 6 bases stayed unmatched. Germline CDR1 and CDR2: LGHDT and YNNKEL (reference sequence). The CDR3 sequence is CASSRQGAGNYGYTF. The CDR3 nucleotides are TGTGCCAGCAGCCGTCAGGGGGCAGGAAACTATGGCTACACCTTC.

The rearrangement links TRBV20-1 to TRBJ2-2, with 9 nucleotides matching TRBD2. Unmatched junction bases numbered 4, after V lost 3 bases and J lost 2 bases. Germline V gene sequence: CDR1 DFQATT, CDR2 SNEGSKA (reference sequence). The CDR3 sequence is 15 residues long. The CDR3 here is CSASQTSGNTGELFF. In DNA, the CDR3 is TGCAGTGCTAGTCAGACTAGCGGAAACACCGGGGAGCTGTTTTTT.

This clonotype was counted many times. The chain links TRBV20-1 to TRBJ2-3, with D possibly being TRBD1 or TRBD2 (6 bases each). The CDR3 is 12 amino acids. Trimming took off 3 bases at V and 4 bases at J, with 8 bases between the two ends. The V gene's germline CDR1 is DFQATT and CDR2 SNEGSKA (reference sequence). The CDR3 coding sequence is TGCAGTGCTAGCGGGGGCCCAGATACGCAGTATTTT. The encoded protein is CSASGGPDTQYF.

This clonotype showed up many times. The V gene is TRBV4-2, the J gene TRBJ2-3; D gene uncertain. The CDR3 runs to 16 residues. CDR1 and CDR2 (germline): LGHNA, YNFKEQ. V shed 7 bases and J shed 0 bases, with 17 bases lying between them. The CDR3 DNA is TGTGCCAGCACCAAAGCCCCACAGCTTAGCACAGATACGCAGTATTTT. Amino acid sequence: CASTKAPQLSTDTQYF.

Concerning this clonotype itself: This may stem from a read error, because a much larger clone lies one nucleotide away. The chain is built from TRBV2 and TRBJ1-6; the D gene is possibly TRBD1 (6 bases). This CDR3 spans 12 amino acids. Deletions cut 0 bases from V and 14 bases from J, with 8 bases between. CDR1 SNHLY and CDR2 FYNNEI come from the germline V gene. The CDR3 DNA follows: TGTGCCAGCAGTGAAGCAGGGGGGTCCCTCCACTTT. Amino acid sequence: CASSEAGGSLHF.

This clonotype was picked up many times. The chain carries TRBV9 and TRBJ2-1; D is uncertain. The CDR3 has 13 residues. Germline CDR1 is SGDLS and CDR2 is YYNGEE. Deletions cut 2 bases from V and 4 bases from J, with 7 bases between. Here the CDR3 DNA reads TGTGCCAGCAGCGTTAGGGATTACAATGAGCAGTTCTTC. It encodes CASSVRDYNEQFF.

This clonotype has ten or more counts. The rearrangement links TRBV7-2 to TRBJ1-5; possibly TRBD1 for D (6 bases). Germline CDR1 SGHTA, CDR2 FQGNSA. The CDR3 length is 15 residues. V gave up 0 bases and J gave up 7 bases, with 13 bases separating them. CDR3 coding DNA: TGTGCCAGCAGCTTAGCAAGTCAGGGGTCCCAGCCCCAGCATTTT. This encodes CASSLASQGSQPQHF.

There are many counts of this clonotype. This chain connects TRBV20-1 to TRBJ1-1, with no clear D. Trimming pared 0 bases from V and 3 bases from J, leaving 8 bases between. The germline CDR1 and CDR2 sequences are DFQATT and SNEGSKA (reference sequence). This CDR3 is 13 amino acids long. The CDR3 DNA sequence: TGCAGTGCTAGAGATCAAAGGGACACTGAAGCTTTCTTT. Its translation is CSARDQRDTEAFF.

This clonotype was seen many times. V is TRBV5-1 and J is TRBJ1-4, with D maybe TRBD1 (5 bases). V was pared by 4 bases and J by 8 bases, with 15 bases between. CDR3 length equals 14 residues. CDR1 and CDR2 from the germline V gene are SGHRS and YFSETQ. CDR3 DNA: TGCGCCAGCAGCCTACGGGACCACGGAGAAAAACTGTTTTTT. It specifies CASSLRDHGEKLFF.

This clonotype was seen more than once but under ten times. The V and J genes are TRBV5-1 and TRBJ2-7, with 8 bases that match TRBD1. CDR3 length: 13 amino acids. CDR1 SGHRS and CDR2 YFSETQ come from the germline V gene. V trimming: 4 bases; J trimming: 6 bases; junction bases outside the gene matches: 6. This CDR3 reads CASSVDRVVEQYF. The CDR3 DNA reads as TGCGCCAGCAGCGTGGACAGGGTAGTCGAGCAGTACTTC.

This clonotype was seen ten or more times. V and J are TRBV3-1 and TRBJ1-2; D gene ambiguous. The CDR3 totals 13 residues. Germline assignment: CDR1 LGHDT and CDR2 YNNKEL (reference sequence). V lost 1 base to trimming and J lost 1 base, with 4 bases between them. CDR3 sequence: CASSQGVNYGYTF. The CDR3, as DNA: TGTGCCAGCAGCCAAGGAGTTAACTATGGCTACACCTTC.

This clonotype was counted many times. The CDR3 is CATSRGTGGTYEQYF. The CDR3 DNA reads TGTGCCACCAGCAGAGGGACAGGGGGAACCTACGAGCAGTACTTC. The J gene is TRBJ2-7, the V gene TRBV15; 10 bases fit TRBD1. The V and J ends lost 1 base and 2 bases, in that order; junction bases with no gene match: 2. Germline V lookup: CDR1 LNHNV, CDR2 YYDKDF (reference sequence). CDR3 length: 15 residues.

This clonotype came up many times. This chain connects TRBV4-1 to TRBJ1-5; TRBD1 matches 7 bases. V gave up 2 bases and J gave up 6 bases; unmatched junction bases: 10. CDR3 length: 16 residues. The germline V gene encodes CDR1 MGHRA and CDR2 YSYEKL. CDR3 DNA: TGCGCCAGCAGCCAATTCGAGGGGGCGCTGAGTCAGCCCCAGCATTTT. Amino acid sequence: CASSQFEGALSQPQHF.

This clonotype was counted ten times or more. CDR3 bases: TGCAGTGCCGAAGTGGGTGGACAGGGGTCGGGAAACACCATATATTTT. Translating gives CSAEVGGQGSGNTIYF. The J gene is TRBJ1-3, the V gene TRBV20-1; 9 bases map to TRBD1. This CDR3 is built from 16 residues. V was pared by 6 bases and J by 4 bases, with 13 bases of the junction left unmatched. CDR1 and CDR2 (germline): DFQATT, SNEGSKA (reference sequence).

At least ten counts were recorded for this clonotype. The chain employs TRBV11-2 and TRBJ1-4; possibly TRBD1 for D (5 bases). The CDR3 sequence is 12 residues long. Germline assignment: CDR1 SGHAT and CDR2 FQNNGV. The V end was cut by 3 bases, the J end by 8 bases, with 7 bases between. The CDR3 is CASSLGPEKLFF. The DNA of the CDR3 is TGTGCCAGCAGCTTGGGACCCGAAAAACTGTTTTTT.

There are many counts of this clonotype. V gene TRBV12-3 or TRBV12-4 combines with J gene TRBJ2-2; no clear D. Trimming pared 5 bases from V and 2 bases from J, leaving 12 bases between. The CDR3 runs to 15 residues. The CDR3 DNA is TGTGCCAGCAGTCCTCAAGGTCTTAACACCGGGGAGCTGTTTTTT. Amino acid sequence: CASSPQGLNTGELFF.